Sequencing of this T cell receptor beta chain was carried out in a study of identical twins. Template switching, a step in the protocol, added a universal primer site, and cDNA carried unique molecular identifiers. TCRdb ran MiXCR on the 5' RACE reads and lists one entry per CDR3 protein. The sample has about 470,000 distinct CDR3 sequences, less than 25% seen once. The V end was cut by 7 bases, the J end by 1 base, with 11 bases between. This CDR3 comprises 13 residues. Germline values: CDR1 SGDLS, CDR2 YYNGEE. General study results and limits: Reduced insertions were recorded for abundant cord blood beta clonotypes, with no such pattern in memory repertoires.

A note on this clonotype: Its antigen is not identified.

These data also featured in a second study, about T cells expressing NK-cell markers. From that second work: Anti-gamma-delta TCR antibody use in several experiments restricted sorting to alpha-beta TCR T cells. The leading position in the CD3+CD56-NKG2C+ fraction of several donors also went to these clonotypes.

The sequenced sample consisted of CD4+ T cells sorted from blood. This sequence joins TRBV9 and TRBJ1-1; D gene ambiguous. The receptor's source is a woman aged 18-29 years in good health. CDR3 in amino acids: CASSLRANTEAFF. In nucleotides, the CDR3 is TGTGCCAGCTCCCTACGGGCGAACACTGAAGCTTTCTTT.